What follows describes a single TCR beta chain. There are a few counts of this clonotype. Its target antigen remains unknown. Qualities for individual bases were not recorded, and no much larger clone is one base off. The sample's time point label, in plain terms: newly diagnosed GD, antithyroid drugs for less than 3 months. For both TCR sequencing and RNA sequencing, RNA was extracted from PBMCs in TRIzol. The diagnosis of Graves' disease was made according to American Thyroid Association guidelines. Patients for the study were recruited at an endocrinology department in Xi'an, China. From each patient, about 9 milliliters of peripheral blood was collected into an EDTA anticoagulant tube. Ficoll Paque Plus density gradient separation was used to isolate PBMCs, and no further T cell sorting was done. RNA quality was checked with an Agilent 2100 Bioanalyzer and agarose gel, and concentration with a NanoDrop 2000.

The CDR3 starts with the cysteine, ends with the phenylalanine, and has 14 residues. CDR3 DNA is the only sequence kept; it has 42 bases, read in frame from the first base. Per the germline V gene, MNHEY is the CDR1 and SVGAGI is the CDR2. Relative to germline, V is missing 0 bases and J is missing 5 bases, with 3 bases of the junction outside any gene match. This specimen belongs to a study of regulatory T cells in long-lasting Graves disease (dated by TCRdb to the early 2020s). With regard to the full study: In the newly diagnosed Graves' disease group, patients had been taking antithyroid drugs for less than 3 months. The study was registered as a clinical trial and conducted in China. This study used TCR sequencing and RNA sequencing of peripheral blood to compare persistent Graves' disease patients against newly diagnosed Graves' disease patients. A total of around 33 samples underwent TCR sequencing, from about 13 patients with persistent Graves' disease and approximately 20 patients with newly diagnosed Graves' disease.

Receptor libraries were prepared by multiplex PCR. The instrument given in TCRdb is Illumina HiSeq 4000. TCR beta libraries were built with iRepertoire HTBI primers and Arm-PCR amplification of CDR3 regions. Gel purification was performed on PCR products prior to sequencing. The study's processing was this. Gene usage analysis of CDR3 amino acid clonotypes relied on the roughly 67 TRBV and around 14 TRBJ segments identified across samples. COPE and FqMerger were used to merge the filtered high-quality paired reads into contigs. Contigs were aligned with BLAST to IMGT TRBV, TRBD and TRBJ reference genes, and CDR3 was defined per IMGT. Clonotypes above 0.1% frequency were classified as highly expanded clones. Shannon entropy served as the measure of repertoire diversity, while the Gini coefficient captured V-J evenness. A clonotype found in more than one individual was treated as public. TCRdb trimmed the raw reads at Q25, called clones with MiXCR and kept productive beta chains. One record per CDR3 amino acid sequence lists the most common genes and DNA. The V and J calls come from TCRdb's annotation, not from the publication. Present in this sample are about 500,000 distinct CDR3 sequences, about 12% of which were seen just once. The top ten hold 8% to 10% of the sample.

Broader findings and caveats from the paper: The small sample size was acknowledged by the authors as a limitation that may reduce accuracy. The study examined only peripheral blood because the primary lesion, thyroid tissue, could not be accessed. Sequencing and analysis were restricted to the TCR beta chain. Preferential use of TRBV28, TRBJ1-2 and TRBJ2-5 was observed in persistent disease, whereas TRBV20-1 and TRBJ2-1 were favored in newly diagnosed disease. Compared with newly diagnosed patients, persistent Graves' disease patients had lower TCR Shannon entropy and fewer highly expanded clones, which suggests clonal expansion. A larger number of public clonotypes was shared among persistent patients (over 2,500) than among newly diagnosed patients (around 890).

This sample also belongs to another study, concerning T cells in Graves' hyperthyroidism and ophthalmopathy. The second study's authors report: A patient counted as having stable Graves' hyperthyroidism if no progression to ophthalmopathy occurred over 18 months of follow-up. Hyperthyroidism patients were aged 18 to 65 years and newly diagnosed, with disease duration of less than 2 months. The study excluded patients with uncontrolled infections, other autoimmune diseases, pregnancy or lactation. Diagnoses were based on clinical symptoms, serum thyroxine and TRAb, thyroid ultrasound and orbital computed tomography. The TCR CDR3 was subjected to a first round of RT-PCR using the HTBI primer set and the Qiagen OneStep RT-PCR kit. Blood samples also contained most of the expanded thyroid clonotypes (frequency above 0.001), which suggests that blood repertoires may reflect thyroid immune responses. In cross-validation, a model built on a 13 V-J signature told ophthalmopathy apart from stable hyperthyroidism with under 90% sensitivity and roughly 82% specificity, and in testing the same model reached 80%/75%. In validation, the model predicted progression to ophthalmopathy with 60% to 71% sensitivity and around 72% specificity, a median of about 6 months before onset. TCR V-J signatures able to tell the groups apart were searched for in a discovery cohort of around 95 patients, of whom 43 had Graves' ophthalmopathy and 57 had stable Graves' hyperthyroidism. An independent validation cohort of under 20 hyperthyroidism patients and more than 15 patients who later progressed to ophthalmopathy tested prospective prediction of ophthalmopathy. The 90 or so discovery patients were randomly split 7:3 into training and test sets. In addition, the study compared T-cell repertoires in thyroid tissue and in blood from roughly six Graves' hyperthyroidism patients. After sampling, hyperthyroidism patients received methimazole starting at 30 mg daily, and ophthalmopathy patients received high-dose intravenous methylprednisolone. The libraries were constructed in a second round of multiplex PCR and then size-selected and purified. Paired-end sequencing of the libraries was performed with 100 bp reads on an Illumina HiSeq2000. SOAPnuke was used to process the raw data, throwing out any read that contained adapters or uncalled bases, had a mean Phred below 15, or lacked an exact constant-primer or identifier match. COPE v1.2.5 was used to merge high-quality paired reads, and clonotypes were defined as unique nucleotide sequences. Clonotypes were aligned to IMGT TRBV, TRBD and TRBJ reference segments using MiTCR v1.1. Analysis was restricted to V-J combinations with a frequency above 0.0001, which covered roughly 99% of repertoires. A TCS score was defined as the ratio between F50 (clonal expansion) and ExV (chaos), using BLOSUM62-based TCRdist between CDR3 peptides within each V-J. Welch's t-statistics and random forest reduced approximately 520 V-J features to 13, which were used in a naive Bayes classifier (R e1071). Sample size was not statistically predetermined, and investigators were not blinded to group allocation. TCR Vbeta CDR3 sequencing of some 140 peripheral blood samples (over 40 ophthalmopathy, approximately 80 hyperthyroidism and 17 progressor patients) is reported in the paper.

The receptor was isolated from a young woman with Graves disease. Donor details come from another sample of the same person, matched by shared clones. The specimen was peripheral blood mononuclear cells (PBMCs), collected at new diagnosis, from a patient treated with antithyroid drugs. The sequence joins TRBV6-5 to TRBJ1-1; TRBD1 matches 7 bases in the middle. The nucleotide sequence reads as follows: TGTGCCAGCAGTTACTCGACAGGGAGTACTGAAGCTTTCTTT. This is translated as CASSYSTGSTEAFF.